This T cell receptor (beta chain) was sequenced for a study of T cell clones after liver transplantation. Here immunoSEQ multiplex PCR was the method, and the copy in TCRdb shows in-frame clones only, minus some. The table lists fewer than 80,000 clones, less than 90% of them singletons. V was clipped by 2 bases and J by 5 bases, with 6 bases between them. This CDR3 comprises 13 residues. CDR1 and CDR2 (germline): SGHTA, FQGTGA. The rearrangement uses TRBV7-3 and TRBJ2-2, with a possible D match to TRBD2 (5 bases). The sequence was collected from a human patient who received a liver transplant. Some of the T cells may derive from the graft donor. This specimen was CD4+ T cells from blood, taken around 50 months after liver transplant. CDR3 region: CASSLGETGELFF. In nucleotides, the CDR3 is TGTGCCAGCAGCTTAGGGGAGACCGGGGAGCTGTTTTTT.